Below, 7 T cell receptor beta chains from the same sample are listed, as sequenced in a study of CD8+ T cells in alopecia areata. Treatment: oral pan-JAK inhibitor, 5-10 mg twice daily. RNA was extracted and reverse transcribed into cDNA as the sequencing template. Only in-frame clones appear in the TCRdb table, and some are missing; sequencing was by immunoSEQ multiplex PCR. The sample records 210,000 or so clones, under 70% being singletons. The sequencing used CD4+ T cells sorted from blood, collected at week 44, from a patient treated with tofacitinib. All receptors come from a human donor with alopecia areata.

This chain connects TRBV29-1 to TRBJ2-4; D may match TRBD1 or TRBD2 (5 bases each). The CDR3 is made up of 15 amino acids. Germline-derived CDR1 and CDR2 are SQVTM and ANQGSEA. V gave up 5 bases and J gave up 0 bases, with 14 bases separating them. The CDR3 sequence is CSVTRGVGAKNIQYF. In DNA form, the CDR3 reads TGCAGCGTTACCCGAGGGGTAGGAGCCAAAAACATTCAGTACTTC.

This clone was found a few times. The chain combines TRBV30 with TRBJ1-1, with D perhaps matching TRBD1 (6 bases). Trimming took off 0 bases at V and 7 bases at J, with 12 bases between the two ends. Germline CDR1 is GTSNPN and CDR2 is SVGIG (reference sequence). CDR3 length: 13 residues. CDR3 sequence (DNA): TGTGCCTGGAGTGTGGGGGGCGGTATTGAAGCTTTCTTT. Translating gives CAWSVGGGIEAFF.

V usage is TRBV29-1 and J usage is TRBJ1-2; D might be TRBD1 (5 bases). The germline CDR1 and CDR2 sequences are SQVTM and ANQGSEA. The CDR3 runs 12 residues. The V gene lost 6 bases and the J gene lost 3 bases, with 11 bases spanning the gap. CDR3 in DNA: TGCAGCGTGGACACAGGTGACTATGGCTACACCTTC. Amino acids: CSVDTGDYGYTF. Full variable domain (rest looked up from reference TRBV29-1 and TRBJ1-2): SAVISQKPSRDICQRGTSLTIQCQVDSQVTMMFWYRQQPGQSLTLIATANQGSEATYESGFVIDKFPISRPNLTFSTLTVSNMSPEDSSIYLCSVDTGDYGYTFGSGTRLTVV.

With regard to this clone: Other DNA sequences in this sample translate to the same CDR3. The chain uses TRBV7-2 and TRBJ1-1, with D possibly being TRBD1 (6 bases). The CDR3 contains 13 residues. The germline V and J ends were trimmed by 3 bases and 5 bases, with 10 bases remaining between them. Germline V CDR1 and CDR2: SGHTA, FQGNSA. The CDR3 sequence is CASSFQGRTEAFF. In nucleotides, the CDR3 is TGTGCCAGCAGCTTCCAGGGGAGAACTGAAGCTTTCTTT. The variable domain in full, completed from reference TRBV7-2 and TRBJ1-1, reads GAGVSQSPSNKVTEKGKDVELRCDPISGHTALYWYRQSLGQGLEFLIYFQGNSAPDKSGLPSDRFSAERTGGSVSTLTIQRTQQEDSAVYLCASSFQGRTEAFFGQGTRLTVV.

V usage is TRBV12-5 and J usage is TRBJ2-3; 7 bases fit TRBD2. Germline trimming cut 5 bases from V and 5 bases from J; bases unmatched to any gene: 16. CDR1 is LGHNT and CDR2 is FRNRAP in the germline V gene. The CDR3 spans 17 residues. The CDR3 protein is CASGRDLPSGVIDTQYF. As DNA, the CDR3 is TGTGCTAGTGGTCGGGACTTACCCAGCGGGGTGATAGATACGCAGTATTTT.

The genes are TRBV27 and TRBJ1-2; 9 bases are shared with TRBD1. Trimming at V came to 10 bases and at J to 3 bases, leaving 12 bases not matched to a gene. Germline CDR1 reads MNHEY; CDR2 reads SMNVEV (reference sequence). This CDR3 comprises 15 residues. The CDR3, as DNA: TGTGCCATCCATTACCACAGGGGGCAGGACTATGGCTACACCTTC. It translates to CAIHYHRGQDYGYTF.

This clone occurred a few times. The chain couples TRBV29-1 to TRBJ2-1; D uncertain. CDR3 length equals 10 residues. Germline CDR1 and CDR2: SQVTM and ANQGSEA. V gave up 7 bases and J gave up 10 bases, with 11 bases separating them. Here the CDR3 reads CSATNQEQFF. The CDR3 DNA sequence: TGCAGCGCAACTAATCAGGAGCAGTTCTTC.